The TCR beta chain described here comes from a study of human T cells and chemical hapten exposure. Study-level results: Compared to controls, expanded TCRs made significantly more large clusters of similar CDR3s. DPC sensitization left the count of TCRs above 1 in 1000 unchanged.

A remark on this clonotype: Its matching antigen is unknown.

CDR3 length: 13 amino acids. In germline, CDR1 is MNHEY, CDR2 SMNVEV (reference sequence). V shed 7 bases and J shed 6 bases, with 13 bases lying between them. TCRdb reanalysed the RACE reads using MiXCR and keeps one entry per CDR3 protein. The top ten hold over 1.5% of the sample, which has some 110,000 distinct CDR3 sequences, roughly 12% seen once. Time point specified: pre-sensitization, week 0. This sample's treatment: therapeutic diphenylcyclopropenone sensitization with weekly scalp DPC. Patches went on only after blood had been drawn each time. Alopecia patients deemed DPC-suitable, aged 18 to 70, excluding pregnancy.

The genes are TRBV27 and TRBJ2-1; D could derive from TRBD1 or TRBD2 (5 bases each). The receptor was derived from a woman aged 50 to 60 with alopecia areata. Some clones in this sample may be carry-over from other donors' samples. The sequenced sample was whole blood, obtained in connection with sensitization to the hapten diphenylcyclopropenone (DPC). This chain's CDR3 is CASTAGTFNEQFF. CDR3 bases: TGTGCCAGCACCGCCGGGACCTTCAATGAGCAGTTCTTC.